One and the same sample provided the 25 T cell receptor beta chains below, sequenced in a study of blood T cell repertoires in COVID-19. Produced via immunoSEQ multiplex PCR; TCRdb's table is partial and in-frame only. The data hold approximately 230,000 clones, with roughly four fifths observed a single time. Sequenced input: PBMCs or T cells enriched from blood (not recorded which). Receptor source: a man between 35 and 55 years old who had recovered from COVID-19.

This clone occurred many times. The genes are TRBV15 and TRBJ2-3; D may be TRBD2 (6 bases). CDR3 length equals 16 residues. CDR1 is LNHNV and CDR2 is YYDKDF in the germline V gene (reference sequence). V dropped 0 bases and J dropped 3 bases, with 13 bases sitting between them. In DNA, the CDR3 is TGTGCCACCAGCAGAGAGGCCGGGAGCGGGACAGATACGCAGTATTTT. As protein: CATSREAGSGTDTQYF.

The rearrangement uses TRBV9 and TRBJ2-5, with 14 positions matching TRBD2. V gave up 4 bases and J gave up 5 bases; unmatched junction bases: 7. Germline CDR1 SGDLS, CDR2 YYNGEE. The CDR3 covers 16 residues. The CDR3 protein is CASSPRLAGGEETQYF. The CDR3 coding sequence is TGTGCCAGCAGCCCAAGACTAGCGGGAGGGGAGGAGACCCAGTACTTC.

The chain links TRBV5-4 to TRBJ2-5; 7 bases fit TRBD2. Looked up from germline, CDR1 is SGHNT and CDR2 is YYREEE (reference sequence). The CDR3 covers 15 residues. Trimming at V came to 4 bases and at J to 5 bases, leaving 11 bases not matched to a gene. CDR3: CASSVLAGPWETQYF. CDR3 in DNA: TGTGCCAGCAGCGTTTTAGCGGGTCCCTGGGAGACCCAGTACTTC.

This rearrangement joins TRBV28 to TRBJ1-1, with D possibly matching TRBD1 (6 bases). Germline CDR1 reads MDHEN; CDR2 reads SYDVKM. V lost 5 bases, J lost 1 base, and 14 bases lay in between. This CDR3 contains 15 residues. The CDR3 spells CASSEPRRGNTEAFF. The CDR3 DNA reads TGTGCCAGCAGTGAGCCTCGCAGGGGGAACACTGAAGCTTTCTTT.

J is TRBJ2-1 and V is TRBV11-2, with D tentatively TRBD2 (6 bases). The CDR3 consists of 16 residues. Germline loops: CDR1 SGHAT, CDR2 FQNNGV. The germline V and J ends were trimmed by 5 bases and 5 bases, with 19 bases remaining between them. The CDR3 coding sequence is TGTGCCAGCAGCCCCATCTCCGGGAGTCGGAACAATGAGCAGTTCTTC. Protein product: CASSPISGSRNNEQFF. Based on the CDR3 plus reference TRBV11-2 and TRBJ2-1, the full variable domain is EAGVAQSPRYKIIEKRQSVAFWCNPISGHATLYWYQQILGQGPKLLIQFQNNGVVDDSQLPKDRFSAERLKGVDSTLKIQPAKLEDSAVYLCASSPISGSRNNEQFFGPGTRLTVL.

This chain links TRBV15 with TRBJ1-4; 10 bases agree with TRBD1. The CDR3 is made up of 16 amino acids. The V and J ends lost 7 bases and 1 base, in that order; junction bases with no gene match: 6. Looked up from germline, CDR1 is LNHNV and CDR2 is YYDKDF (reference sequence). The CDR3 protein is CATTPGQGKTNEKLFF. Here the CDR3 DNA reads TGTGCCACCACCCCGGGACAGGGGAAAACTAATGAAAAACTGTTTTTT.

There are a few counts of this clone. One junction end disagrees with the germline gene, perhaps due to a read error. This chain uses TRBV9 with TRBJ2-2, with D possibly being TRBD2 (5 bases). The CDR3 covers 11 residues. Germline CDR1 is SGDLS and CDR2 is YYNGEE. The CDR3: CASSVALTRGF. In nucleotides, the CDR3 is TGTGCCAGCAGCGTAGCTTTAACTAGAGGGTTT.

At least ten counts were recorded for this clone. The V gene is TRBV27, the J gene TRBJ1-1; D remains unclear. This CDR3 is 13 amino acids long. Deletions cut 3 bases from V and 3 bases from J, with 8 bases between. The germline V gene encodes CDR1 MNHEY and CDR2 SMNVEV (reference sequence). The CDR3 here is CASSFGSYTEAFF. The CDR3 nucleotides read TGTGCCAGCAGTTTCGGGTCATACACTGAAGCTTTCTTT.

The chain recombines TRBV5-1 with TRBJ2-2; tentative D call: TRBD1 (6 bases). Germline-derived CDR1 and CDR2 are SGHRS and YFSETQ. V was shortened by 1 base and J by 1 base, with 11 bases between the two germline ends. This CDR3 has 16 amino acids. As DNA, the CDR3 is TGCGCCAGCAGCTTGAACCCACAGGGGAACACCGGGGAGCTGTTTTTT. Translating gives CASSLNPQGNTGELFF.

The chain couples TRBV7-3 to TRBJ2-3, with 7 bases fitting TRBD2. Germline V gene data show CDR1 as SGHTA and CDR2 as FQGTGA. J was trimmed by 3 bases and V by 5 bases; bases with no gene match: 5. This CDR3 has 14 amino acids. The CDR3 DNA follows: TGTGCCAGCAGCCCTGGACTAGTGACAGATACGCAGTATTTT. This encodes CASSPGLVTDTQYF.

The chain uses TRBV7-2 and TRBJ2-7; possible D gene TRBD1, 6 bases. Trimming cost V 5 bases and J 12 bases, with 20 bases left between them. Per the germline V gene, CDR1 is SGHTA and CDR2 is FQGNSA. The CDR3 is 13 residues long. The CDR3 DNA is TGTGCCAGCAGCCCAGAGGGACACTCTACTGGGTACTTC. It translates to CASSPEGHSTGYF.

V usage is TRBV7-2 and J usage is TRBJ2-7; 10 nucleotides agree with TRBD1. Trimming took 8 bases from V and 6 from J; bases not matched to a gene: 4. The CDR3 runs to 12 residues. In germline, CDR1 is SGHTA, CDR2 FQGNSA. CDR3 DNA sequence: TGTGCCAGCGGACAGGGGGAGCCCGAGCAGTACTTC. Protein product: CASGQGEPEQYF. The full variable domain, rest sourced from reference TRBV7-2 and TRBJ2-7, is GAGVSQSPSNKVTEKGKDVELRCDPISGHTALYWYRQSLGQGLEFLIYFQGNSAPDKSGLPSDRFSAERTGGSVSTLTIQRTQQEDSAVYLCASGQGEPEQYFGPGTRLTVT.

J is TRBJ2-3 and V is TRBV9; TRBD1 matches at 7 bases. The V and J ends lost 4 bases and 5 bases, in that order; junction bases with no gene match: 16. Germline CDR1 SGDLS, CDR2 YYNGEE. The CDR3 extends over 17 amino acids. This CDR3 is CASSPIDRASLGDTQYF. CDR3 bases: TGTGCCAGCAGCCCGATAGACAGGGCCTCCCTAGGAGATACGCAGTATTTT.

The chain links TRBV7-3 to TRBJ1-4; tentatively, D is TRBD1 (6 bases). The CDR3 has 16 residues. CDR1 and CDR2 (germline): SGHTA, FQGTGA. The V gene lost 5 bases and the J gene lost 11 bases, with 24 bases spanning the gap. CDR3 in amino acids: CASSRYPGGPREKLFF. CDR3 nucleotide sequence: TGTGCCAGCAGCCGGTACCCGGGGGGCCCAAGGGAGAAACTGTTTTTT.

J is TRBJ1-2 and V is TRBV3-1 (or the pseudogene TRBV3-2), with a possible D match to TRBD1 (5 bases). The CDR3 sequence is 16 residues long. Trimming removed 4 bases at V and 0 bases at J, with 15 bases between. Germline V gene sequence: CDR1 LGHDT, CDR2 YNNKEL (reference sequence). The CDR3 nucleotides are TGTGCCAGCAGCCGAGTTACAGGTCTAGCTAACTATGGCTACACCTTC. This encodes CASSRVTGLANYGYTF.

This clone was counted between two and nine times. Its ends do not fully match the called genes, so a read error is possible. This rearrangement joins TRBV19 to TRBJ1-2; D remains ambiguous. Looked up from germline, CDR1 is LNHDA and CDR2 is SQIVND (reference sequence). The CDR3 is 13 residues long. CDR3 in amino acids: CASSIVPNYGYTF. The CDR3 DNA reads as TGTGCCAGTAGTATCGTCCCCAACTACGGCTACACCTTC.

The J gene is TRBJ2-7, the V gene TRBV28, with TRBD1 identical over 8 bases. The germline V gene has CDR1 MDHEN and CDR2 SYDVKM. V dropped 10 bases and J dropped 6; count of bases not matched to a gene: 14. This CDR3 is 14 amino acids long. In DNA, the CDR3 is TGTGCCACCTCGCAGGGGGGACAGGACTTCGAGCAGTACTTC. Translating it yields CATSQGGQDFEQYF.

The chain employs TRBV9 and TRBJ2-3; 11 positions match TRBD2. The CDR3 covers 16 residues. Unmatched junction bases numbered 6, after V lost 0 bases and J lost 6 bases. Germline V gene data show CDR1 as SGDLS and CDR2 as YYNGEE. The CDR3 protein is CASSVGASGRLDTQYF. The DNA for the CDR3 is TGTGCCAGCAGCGTAGGGGCTAGCGGGAGGCTGGATACGCAGTATTTT.

V usage is TRBV2 and J usage is TRBJ1-5; 7 bases match TRBD1. V trimming: 6 bases; J trimming: 4 bases; junction bases outside the gene matches: 15. This CDR3 is built from 17 residues. CDR1 is SNHLY and CDR2 is FYNNEI in the germline V gene. The CDR3 is CASRNISSPTGNQPQHF. Written as DNA, the CDR3 is TGTGCCAGCAGAAACATCTCGTCCCCGACAGGGAATCAGCCCCAGCATTTT.

The chain combines TRBV5-1 with TRBJ2-1; TRBD1 agrees at 12 bases. Looked up from germline, CDR1 is SGHRS and CDR2 is YFSETQ. J lost 9 bases, V lost 2 bases, and 6 bases had no gene match. The CDR3 consists of 15 residues. Here the CDR3 DNA reads TGCGCCAGCAGCTTAAAGGGACAGGGGGCTGGTGAGCAGTTCTTC. Translation gives CASSLKGQGAGEQFF.

The rearrangement joins TRBV5-5 to TRBJ2-1; D gene unclear. CDR1 and CDR2 from the germline V gene are SGHKS and YYEKEE (reference sequence). V shed 0 bases and J shed 0 bases, with 19 bases lying between them. This CDR3 has 19 amino acids. CDR3 loop: CASSLGFESGLSSYNEQFF. The CDR3 DNA is TGTGCCAGCAGCTTGGGATTCGAGTCGGGTTTGAGCTCCTACAATGAGCAGTTCTTC.

This chain joins TRBV27 and TRBJ2-1, with 9 nucleotides matching TRBD2. Germline values: CDR1 MNHEY, CDR2 SMNVEV (reference sequence). V shed 8 bases, J shed 9 bases, and the junction held 11 bases outside the gene matches. This CDR3 has 14 residues. This CDR3 reads CASRGLAGISEQFF. The CDR3 bases are TGTGCCAGCCGGGGACTAGCAGGAATCAGTGAGCAGTTCTTC.

The gene calls are TRBV27 and TRBJ1-1; possible D gene TRBD1, 5 bases. The germline V and J ends were trimmed by 3 bases and 0 bases, with 11 bases remaining between them. Per germline, CDR1 MNHEY and CDR2 SMNVEV (reference sequence). The CDR3 has 15 residues. CDR3 bases: TGTGCCAGCAGTTTCCGACGACAGTTGAACACTGAAGCTTTCTTT. It specifies CASSFRRQLNTEAFF.

The chain recombines TRBV20-1 with TRBJ1-1; D gene uncertain. CDR1 and CDR2 from the germline V gene are DFQATT and SNEGSKA (reference sequence). This CDR3 is built from 11 residues. Trimming stripped 4 bases from V and 8 bases from J, with 11 bases between. Here the CDR3 DNA reads TGCAGTGCTACCCCGAGGGAAGAAGCTTTCTTT. Translated: CSATPREEAFF.

The gene calls are TRBV27 and TRBJ1-1; 7 nucleotides agree with TRBD1. CDR1 is MNHEY and CDR2 is SMNVEV in the germline V gene (reference sequence). The CDR3 runs to 16 residues. Trimming took 5 bases from V and 1 from J; bases not matched to a gene: 10. Written as DNA, the CDR3 is TGTGCCAGCAGTGTAAGTCCAGGGGGGTCGAACACTGAAGCTTTCTTT. As protein: CASSVSPGGSNTEAFF.